This T cell receptor beta chain was identified in a study of T cells in Graves' hyperthyroidism and ophthalmopathy. General observations from the study: Through a model of 13 V-J features, ophthalmopathy was separated from stable hyperthyroidism.

Patients with uncontrolled infections, other autoimmune diseases, pregnancy or lactation were excluded. Amplified TCR beta CDR3 regions derived from RNA transcripts. In the first-round RT-PCR of the TCR CDR3, the HTBI primer set was used. TCRdb re-derived calls from the multiplex PCR reads in MiXCR, one entry per CDR3 protein. The sample holds about 740,000 distinct CDR3 sequences, less than 15% seen once. In germline, CDR1 is MDHEN, CDR2 SYDVKM. This CDR3 is 13 amino acids long. Points on this clonotype: Its matching antigen is unknown. An end of the junction does not agree with germline; a read error may underlie this.

The chain uses TRBV28 and TRBJ1-2, with a tentative D call TRBD1 (5 bases). The sequencing input was blood. The sequence derives from a woman younger than 35 with Graves' hyperthyroidism. As DNA, the CDR3 is TGTGCCAGCGACCAGGGTAGACACTATGGCTGCACCTTC. This sequence encodes CASDQGRHYGCTF.